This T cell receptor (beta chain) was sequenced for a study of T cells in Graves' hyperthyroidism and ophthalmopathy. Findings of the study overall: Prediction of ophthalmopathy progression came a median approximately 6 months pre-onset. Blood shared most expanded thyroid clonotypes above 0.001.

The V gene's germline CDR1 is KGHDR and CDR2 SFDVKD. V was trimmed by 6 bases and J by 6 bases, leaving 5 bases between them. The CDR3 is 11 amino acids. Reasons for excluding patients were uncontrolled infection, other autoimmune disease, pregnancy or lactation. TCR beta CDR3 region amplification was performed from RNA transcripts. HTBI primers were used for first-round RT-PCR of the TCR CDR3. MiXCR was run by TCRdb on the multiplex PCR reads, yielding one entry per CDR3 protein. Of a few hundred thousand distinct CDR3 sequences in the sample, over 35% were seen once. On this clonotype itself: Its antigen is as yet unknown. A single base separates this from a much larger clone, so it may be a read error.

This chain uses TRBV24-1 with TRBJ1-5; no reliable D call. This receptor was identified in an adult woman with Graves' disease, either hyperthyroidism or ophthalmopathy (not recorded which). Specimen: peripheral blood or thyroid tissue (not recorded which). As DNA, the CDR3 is TGTGCCACCAGTTTTAGTCAGCCCCAGCATTTT. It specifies CATSFSQPQHF.